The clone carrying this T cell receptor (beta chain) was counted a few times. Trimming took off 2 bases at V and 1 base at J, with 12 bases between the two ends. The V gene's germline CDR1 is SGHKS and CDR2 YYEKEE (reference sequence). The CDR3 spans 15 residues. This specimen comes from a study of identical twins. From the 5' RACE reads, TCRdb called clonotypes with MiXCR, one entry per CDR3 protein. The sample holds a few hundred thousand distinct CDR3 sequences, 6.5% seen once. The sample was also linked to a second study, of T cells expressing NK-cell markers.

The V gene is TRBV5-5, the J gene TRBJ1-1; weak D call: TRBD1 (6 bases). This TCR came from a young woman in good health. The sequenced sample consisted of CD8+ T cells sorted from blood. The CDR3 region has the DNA TGTGCCAGCAGCTTCCTACAGGGAGGGAACACTGAAGCTTTCTTT. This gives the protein CASSFLQGGNTEAFF. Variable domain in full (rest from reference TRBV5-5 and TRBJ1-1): DAGVTQSPTHLIKTRGQQVTLRCSPISGHKSVSWYQQVLGQGPQFIFQYYEKEERGRGNFPDRFSARQFPNYSSELNVNALLLGDSALYLCASSFLQGGNTEAFFGQGTRLTVV.